The entry below gives a single TCR beta chain sequence along with its context. Its antigen remains unidentified. This sample stems from a study of OX40 agonist ivuxolimab in advanced cancers. Repertoires were generated with immunoSEQ multiplex PCR, while TCRdb's copy carries only in-frame clones and drops some. This table holds 80,000 or so clones, around 91% found once. Study-level points and caveats: Expansion of clones was among the lowest in partial responders at 0.1-3.0 mg/kg. The investigators did not determine what antigen specificity the expanded peripheral T cells had. Circulating CD4+ and CD8+ T cells showed clonal expansion by week 6 at 0.1 to 3.0 mg/kg.

The TCR sequence derives from an adult with an advanced solid tumor such as melanoma, head and neck, liver or kidney cancer. The source was CD4+ or CD8+ T cells sorted from blood, collected in a trial of the OX40 agonist ivuxolimab.

Written as DNA, the CDR3 is TGTGCCAGCAGCTTGGGTTCTAGGGAGACCCAGTACTTC. This codes for CASSLGSRETQYF. The chain has TRBV5-6 and TRBJ2-5, with unresolved D. The CDR3 has 13 residues. The germline CDR1 and CDR2 sequences are SGHDT and YYEEEE. V was clipped by 0 bases and J by 5 bases, with 8 bases between them.